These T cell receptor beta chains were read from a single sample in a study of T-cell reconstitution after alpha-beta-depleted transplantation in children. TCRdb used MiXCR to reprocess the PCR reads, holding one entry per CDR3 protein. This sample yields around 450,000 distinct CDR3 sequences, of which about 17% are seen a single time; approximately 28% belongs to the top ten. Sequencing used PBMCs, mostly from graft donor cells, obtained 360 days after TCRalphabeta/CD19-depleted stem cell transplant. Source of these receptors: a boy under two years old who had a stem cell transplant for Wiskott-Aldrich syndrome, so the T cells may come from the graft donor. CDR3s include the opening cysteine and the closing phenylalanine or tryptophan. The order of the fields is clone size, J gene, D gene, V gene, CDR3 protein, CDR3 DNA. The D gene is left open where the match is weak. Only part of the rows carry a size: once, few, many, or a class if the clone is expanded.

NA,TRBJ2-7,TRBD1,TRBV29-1,CSVDGQGLHEQYF,TGCAGCGTTGACGGACAGGGGCTTCACGAGCAGTACTTC
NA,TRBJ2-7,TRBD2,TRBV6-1,CASSKGLAVTYEQYF,TGTGCCAGCAGTAAGGGACTAGCGGTGACCTACGAGCAGTACTTC
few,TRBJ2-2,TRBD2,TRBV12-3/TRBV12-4,CASSLRERSTGELFF,TGTGCCAGCAGTTTGCGGGAGAGGAGTACCGGGGAGCTGTTTTTT
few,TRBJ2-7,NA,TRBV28,CASSFRLKSYEQYF,TGTGCCAGCAGTTTTAGGCTGAAGTCCTACGAGCAGTACTTC
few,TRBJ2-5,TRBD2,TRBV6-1,CASSLGLAGNWETQYF,TGTGCCAGCAGCCTAGGACTAGCGGGAAATTGGGAGACCCAGTACTTC
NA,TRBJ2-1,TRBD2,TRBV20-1,CSARVLAGAVTYNEQFF,TGCAGTGCTAGAGTCCTAGCGGGAGCCGTTACTTACAATGAGCAGTTCTTC
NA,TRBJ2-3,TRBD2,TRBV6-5,CASRLPGGDTQYF,TGTGCCAGCAGACTCCCGGGAGGAGATACGCAGTATTTT
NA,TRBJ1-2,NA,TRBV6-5,CASSYSRDGNRYTF,TGTGCCAGCAGTTACTCGAGGGACGGTAACCGCTACACCTTC
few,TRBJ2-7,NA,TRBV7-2,CASSLTISSRSYEQYF,TGTGCCAGCAGCTTAACGATCAGCTCCAGATCCTACGAGCAGTACTTC
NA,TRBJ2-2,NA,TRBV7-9,CASSTADAGNTGELFF,TGTGCCAGCAGCACCGCCGACGCGGGGAACACCGGGGAGCTGTTTTTT
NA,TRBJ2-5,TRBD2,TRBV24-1,CATSDWTSGSAQETQYF,TGTGCCACCAGTGACTGGACTAGCGGGAGTGCCCAAGAGACCCAGTACTTC
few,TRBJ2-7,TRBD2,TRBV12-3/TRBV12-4,CASSPRLAPTYEQYF,TGTGCCAGCAGCCCGAGACTAGCGCCGACCTACGAGCAGTACTTC
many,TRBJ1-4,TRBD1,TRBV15,CATSRGQGESEKLFF,TGTGCCACCAGCCGGGGACAGGGAGAAAGTGAAAAACTGTTTTTT
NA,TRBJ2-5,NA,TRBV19,CASSISHWGRQETQYF,TGTGCCAGTAGTATTTCTCACTGGGGAAGGCAAGAGACCCAGTACTTC
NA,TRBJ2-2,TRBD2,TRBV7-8,CASSLPRLAENTGELFF,TGTGCCAGCAGCTTACCACGACTAGCAGAAAACACCGGGGAGCTGTTTTTT